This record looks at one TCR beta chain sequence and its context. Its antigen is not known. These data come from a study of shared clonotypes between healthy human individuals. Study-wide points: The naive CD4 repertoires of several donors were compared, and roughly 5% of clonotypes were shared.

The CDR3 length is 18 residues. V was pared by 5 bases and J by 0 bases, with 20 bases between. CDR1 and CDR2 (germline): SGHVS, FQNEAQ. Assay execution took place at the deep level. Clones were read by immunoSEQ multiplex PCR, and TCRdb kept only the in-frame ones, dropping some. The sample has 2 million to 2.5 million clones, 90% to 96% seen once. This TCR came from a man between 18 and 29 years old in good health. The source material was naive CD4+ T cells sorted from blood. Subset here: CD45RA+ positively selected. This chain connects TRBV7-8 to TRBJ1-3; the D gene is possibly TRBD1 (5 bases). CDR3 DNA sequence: TGTGCCAGCAGCCTGATCGGGACGAACGCTTTCTCTGGAAACACCATATATTTT. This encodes CASSLIGTNAFSGNTIYF.